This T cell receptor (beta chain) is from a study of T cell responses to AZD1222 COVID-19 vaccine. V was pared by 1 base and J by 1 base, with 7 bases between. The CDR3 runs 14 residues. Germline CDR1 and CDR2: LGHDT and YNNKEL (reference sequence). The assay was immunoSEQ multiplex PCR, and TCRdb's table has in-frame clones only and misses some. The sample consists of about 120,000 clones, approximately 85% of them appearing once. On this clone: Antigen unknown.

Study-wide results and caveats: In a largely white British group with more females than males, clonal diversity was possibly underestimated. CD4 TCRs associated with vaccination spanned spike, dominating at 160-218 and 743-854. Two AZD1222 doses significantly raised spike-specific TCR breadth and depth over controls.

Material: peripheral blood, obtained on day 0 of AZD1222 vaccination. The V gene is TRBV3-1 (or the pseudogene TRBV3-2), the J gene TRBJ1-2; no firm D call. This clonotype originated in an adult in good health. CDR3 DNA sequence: TGTGCCAGCAGCCAAGTGGTCAGTAACTATGGCTACACCTTC. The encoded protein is CASSQVVSNYGYTF.